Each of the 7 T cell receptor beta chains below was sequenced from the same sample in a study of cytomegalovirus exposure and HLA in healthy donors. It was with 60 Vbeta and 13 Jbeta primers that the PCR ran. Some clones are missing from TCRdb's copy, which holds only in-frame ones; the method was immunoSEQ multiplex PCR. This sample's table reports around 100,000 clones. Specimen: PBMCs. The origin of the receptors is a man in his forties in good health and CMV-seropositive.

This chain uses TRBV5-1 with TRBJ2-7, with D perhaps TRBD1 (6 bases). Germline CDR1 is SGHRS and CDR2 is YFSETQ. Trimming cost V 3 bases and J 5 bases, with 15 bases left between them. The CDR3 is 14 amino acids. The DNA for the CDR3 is TGCGCCAGCAGCTCTCACAGGGCGCAGGACGAGCAGTACTTC. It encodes CASSSHRAQDEQYF.

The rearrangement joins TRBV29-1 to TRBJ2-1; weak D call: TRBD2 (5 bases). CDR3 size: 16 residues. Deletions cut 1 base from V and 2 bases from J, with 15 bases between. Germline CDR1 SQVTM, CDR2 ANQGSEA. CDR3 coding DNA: TGCAGCGTTGAAGGGGGAGAGTGGGCCACCTACAATGAGCAGTTCTTC. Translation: CSVEGGEWATYNEQFF.

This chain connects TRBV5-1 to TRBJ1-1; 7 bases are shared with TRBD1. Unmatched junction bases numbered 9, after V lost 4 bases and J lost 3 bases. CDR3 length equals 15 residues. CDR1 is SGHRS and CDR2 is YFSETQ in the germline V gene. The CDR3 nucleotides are TGCGCCAGCAGCAGGGACAGCCCCGGGGACACTGAAGCTTTCTTT. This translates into CASSRDSPGDTEAFF.

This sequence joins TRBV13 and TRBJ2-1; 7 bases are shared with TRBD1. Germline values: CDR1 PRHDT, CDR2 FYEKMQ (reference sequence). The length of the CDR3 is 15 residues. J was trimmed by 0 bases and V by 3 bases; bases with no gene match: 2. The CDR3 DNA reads TGTGCCAGCAGCTTGACAGGGACCTCCTACAATGAGCAGTTCTTC. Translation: CASSLTGTSYNEQFF.

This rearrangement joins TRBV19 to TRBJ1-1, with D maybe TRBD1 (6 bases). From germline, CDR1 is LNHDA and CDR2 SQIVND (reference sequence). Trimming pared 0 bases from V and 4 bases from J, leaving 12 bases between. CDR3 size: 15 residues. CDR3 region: CASSIDAARGTEAFF. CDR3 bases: TGTGCCAGTAGTATAGATGCCGCCAGGGGCACTGAAGCTTTCTTT.

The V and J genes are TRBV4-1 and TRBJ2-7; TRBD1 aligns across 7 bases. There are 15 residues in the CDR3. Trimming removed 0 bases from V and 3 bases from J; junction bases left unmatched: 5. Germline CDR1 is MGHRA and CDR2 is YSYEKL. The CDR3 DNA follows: TGCGCCAGCAGCCAAGAAAACAGGGGATACTACGAGCAGTACTTC. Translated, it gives CASSQENRGYYEQYF.

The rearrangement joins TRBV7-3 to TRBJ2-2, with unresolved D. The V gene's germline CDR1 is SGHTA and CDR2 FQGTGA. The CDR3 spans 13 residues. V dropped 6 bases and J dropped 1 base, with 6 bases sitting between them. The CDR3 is CASREQNTGELFF. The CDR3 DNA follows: TGTGCCAGCAGAGAACAGAACACCGGGGAGCTGTTTTTT.